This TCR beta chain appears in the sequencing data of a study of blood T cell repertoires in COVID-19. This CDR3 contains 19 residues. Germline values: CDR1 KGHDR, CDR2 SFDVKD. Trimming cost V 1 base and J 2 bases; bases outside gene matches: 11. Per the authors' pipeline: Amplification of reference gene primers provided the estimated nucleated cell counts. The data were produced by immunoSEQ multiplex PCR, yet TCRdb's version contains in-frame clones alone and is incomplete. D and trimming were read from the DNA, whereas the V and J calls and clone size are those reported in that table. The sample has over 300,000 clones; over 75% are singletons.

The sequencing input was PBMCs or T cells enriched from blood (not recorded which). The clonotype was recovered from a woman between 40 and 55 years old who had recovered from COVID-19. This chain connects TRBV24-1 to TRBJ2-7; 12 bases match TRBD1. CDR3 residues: CATSDFGGQGAPSTYEQYF. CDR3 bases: TGTGCCACCAGTGATTTCGGGGGACAGGGGGCTCCGTCCACCTACGAGCAGTACTTC.